The table lists the clone carrying this TCR beta chain with a few counts. Its specificity is unknown. These data belong to a study of identical twins. The V gene end was trimmed by 6 bases and the J gene end by 2 bases; junction bases not matched to a gene: 7. The CDR3 sequence is 15 residues long. Germline V CDR1 and CDR2: SNHLY, FYNNEI. Broader study findings: Cross-sectional statistical analysis, not tracking of the same donors, underpinned the conclusions. The authors noted that invariant MAIT and iNKT cells could partly confound zero-insertion analyses.

Through template switching, a universal primer site was introduced, and the cDNA contained unique molecular identifiers. MiXCR was run by TCRdb on the 5' RACE reads, yielding one entry per CDR3 protein. The sample shows some 330,000 distinct CDR3 sequences, 9% of them seen only once. This sequence joins TRBV2 and TRBJ2-7; 10 nucleotides align to TRBD1. The material sequenced was naive T cells sorted from blood. This clonotype originated in a woman in her 50s in good health. The CDR3 spells CASRLDRGPAYEQYF. CDR3 nucleotide sequence: TGTGCCAGCAGATTAGACAGGGGGCCGGCCTACGAGCAGTACTTC.